Included here is one TCR beta chain sequence, with context. Sequencing was performed with immunoSEQ multiplex PCR; in TCRdb, only in-frame clones are kept and a portion is missing. The sample holds about 92,000 clones, under 95% seen once. Trimming stripped 5 bases from V and 0 bases from J, with 8 bases between. The CDR3 runs to 13 residues. Germline V CDR1 and CDR2: MNHEY, SVGAGI. This sample is part of a study of T cell changes during pregnancy in multiple sclerosis. The chain employs TRBV6-5 and TRBJ2-7; D is unresolved. Specimen: peripheral blood, collected in the first trimester of pregnancy. The sequence derives from a female donor with multiple sclerosis, enrolled in a pregnancy study. The CDR3 nucleotides read TGTGCCAGCAGTAGAGTTGACTCCTACGAGCAGTACTTC. As protein: CASSRVDSYEQYF.